Below are 20 T cell receptor beta chains sequenced from a single sample in a study of regulatory T cells in long-lasting Graves disease. Time point: newly diagnosed GD, antithyroid drugs for less than 3 months. RNA from PBMCs was the source of the TCR library. Sequencing libraries for TCR beta were prepared with iRepertoire HTBI primers and Arm-PCR of CDR3 regions. TCRdb redid the calling of the multiplex PCR reads with MiXCR, one entry per CDR3 protein. The data hold over 500,000 distinct CDR3 sequences, with 15% to 20% observed a single time. The same sample was also used in a study of T cells in Graves' hyperthyroidism and ophthalmopathy.

The starting material was peripheral blood mononuclear cells (PBMCs), obtained at new diagnosis, from a patient treated with antithyroid drugs. All receptors derive from a man aged 18 to 35 with Graves disease.

Ten or more counts support this clonotype. One end of the junction does not line up with germline, which may come from a read error. The V call is TRBV5-1, the J call TRBJ2-5, with 14 bases lining up with TRBD2. There are 15 residues in the CDR3. Germline V gene sequence: CDR1 SGHRS, CDR2 YFSETQ. The CDR3 here is CASSQGLAGVETQYF. The CDR3 DNA reads as TGTGCCAGCAGCCAGGGACTAGCGGGAGTAGAGACCCAGTACTTC.

The rearrangement joins TRBV7-9 to TRBJ2-3, with 8 bases lining up with TRBD2. The V gene's germline CDR1 is SEHNR and CDR2 FQNEAQ (reference sequence). This CDR3 is 14 amino acids long. Trimming removed 7 bases from V and 6 bases from J; junction bases left unmatched: 9. CDR3 DNA: TGTGCCAGCACCTCGGGGCGGGGGGCGGATACGCAGTATTTT. This codes for CASTSGRGADTQYF. Combining the CDR3 with reference TRBV7-9 and TRBJ2-3 gives the whole variable domain DTGVSQNPRHKITKRGQNVTFRCDPISEHNRLYWYRQTLGQGPEFLTYFQNEAQLEKSRLLSDRFSAERPKGSFSTLEIQRTEQGDSAMYLCASTSGRGADTQYFGPGTRLTVL.

This clonotype was observed at least ten times. The rearrangement joins TRBV30 to TRBJ1-3; TRBD1 matches 9 bases. Germline CDR1 and CDR2: GTSNPN and SVGIG (reference sequence). The V and J ends lost 3 bases and 1 base, in that order; junction bases with no gene match: 4. This CDR3 has 15 amino acids. This CDR3 reads CAWSRTGESGNTIYF. Written as DNA, the CDR3 is TGTGCCTGGAGCCGGACAGGGGAGTCTGGAAACACCATATATTTT.

This sequence joins TRBV9 and TRBJ2-1; D possibly corresponds to TRBD2 (5 bases). Germline CDR1 is SGDLS and CDR2 is YYNGEE. The V end lost 0 bases, the J end lost 2 bases, and 9 bases lay between the germline ends. There are 15 residues in the CDR3. The chain's CDR3 is CASSVGGRTYNEQFF. CDR3 bases: TGTGCCAGCAGCGTAGGTGGGAGAACCTACAATGAGCAGTTCTTC.

The chain joins TRBV20-1 to TRBJ2-3; 10 bases align to TRBD1. Germline V gives CDR1 DFQATT, CDR2 SNEGSKA (reference sequence). With 4 bases clipped from V and 10 bases from J, the junction kept 11 bases outside the gene matches. The CDR3 has 14 amino acids. For the CDR3, the DNA is TGCAGTGCTAACGGGGACAGGGGCGCCGAATCGCAGTATTTT. It yields the protein CSANGDRGAESQYF.

The rearrangement uses TRBV5-1 and TRBJ2-1; TRBD2 matches 10 bases. This CDR3 has 22 residues. The V gene's germline CDR1 is SGHRS and CDR2 YFSETQ. V trimming: 0 bases; J trimming: 3 bases; junction bases outside the gene matches: 21. The CDR3 is CASSLGRLTGPTLAGVYNEQFF. CDR3 sequence (DNA): TGCGCCAGCAGCTTGGGACGTCTGACAGGGCCCACTCTAGCGGGAGTCTACAATGAGCAGTTCTTC.

In regard to this clonotype: A read error may be the cause here, since a much bigger clone is one base away. The rearrangement joins TRBV30 to TRBJ2-3; no reliable D call. From germline, CDR1 is GTSNPN and CDR2 SVGIG (reference sequence). V dropped 0 bases and J dropped 2 bases, with 6 bases sitting between them. This CDR3 has 13 amino acids. The CDR3 region is CAWSVDFTDTQYF. DNA of the CDR3: TGTGCCTGGAGTGTAGACTTCACAGATACGCAGTATTTT.

There are a few counts of this clonotype. The chain joins TRBV12-5 to TRBJ1-1; D might be TRBD1 (5 bases). The CDR3 runs 14 residues. In germline, CDR1 is LGHNT, CDR2 FRNRAP. Trimming stripped 1 base from V and 2 bases from J, with 8 bases between. The CDR3 loop is CASGLGGGNTEAFF. In nucleotides, the CDR3 is TGTGCTAGTGGTTTGGGGGGGGGAAACACTGAAGCTTTCTTT. Based on the CDR3 plus reference TRBV12-5 and TRBJ1-1, the full variable domain is DARVTQTPRHKVTEMGQEVTMRCQPILGHNTVFWYRQTMMQGLELLAYFRNRAPLDDSGMPKDRFSAEMPDATLATLKIQPSEPRDSAVYFCASGLGGGNTEAFFGQGTRLTVV.

This clonotype occurred many times. This sequence joins TRBV7-3 and TRBJ2-3, with 11 bases lining up with TRBD1. Trimming at V came to 4 bases and at J to 5 bases, leaving 8 bases not matched to a gene. The germline gives CDR1 SGHTA, CDR2 FQGTGA. The CDR3 consists of 16 residues. CDR3 loop: CASSSSGTGGVDTQYF. CDR3 DNA sequence: TGTGCCAGCAGCTCTTCCGGGACAGGGGGTGTAGATACGCAGTATTTT.

This clonotype was detected a few times. The chain is built from TRBV7-3 and TRBJ2-5, with 7 bases lining up with TRBD1. Germline assignment: CDR1 SGHTA and CDR2 FQGTGA. J gave up 0 bases and V 5 bases, and 6 bases lay outside the gene matches. CDR3 length: 15 amino acids. The CDR3 region has the DNA TGTGCCAGCAGCCGAGCCGGGACAGACCAAGAGACCCAGTACTTC. Protein sequence: CASSRAGTDQETQYF.

There are many counts of this clonotype. J is TRBJ1-2 and V is TRBV10-3; 8 bases align to TRBD1. The CDR3 is 14 amino acids. Germline CDR1 reads ENHRY; CDR2 reads SYGVKD. V lost 7 bases to trimming and J lost 6 bases; unmatched junction nucleotides: 10. The CDR3 loop is CAINPGQAVNGYTF. CDR3 coding DNA: TGTGCCATCAACCCGGGACAGGCAGTTAATGGCTACACCTTC.

In this sample, this clonotype turned up many times. V and J are TRBV5-8 and TRBJ2-7; 10 positions match TRBD1. The V segment lost 3 bases and the J segment 4 bases; nucleotides outside the gene matches: 7. This CDR3 has 15 residues. Germline loops: CDR1 SGHTS, CDR2 YDEGEE. CDR3 loop: CASSSMDRGEYEQYF. The CDR3 DNA is TGTGCCAGCAGCTCGATGGACAGGGGGGAGTACGAGCAGTACTTC.

The genes are TRBV9 and TRBJ1-2; tentatively, D is TRBD1 (6 bases). Deletions cut 0 bases from V and 3 bases from J, with 9 bases between. CDR1 SGDLS and CDR2 YYNGEE come from the germline V gene. This CDR3 has 14 amino acids. CDR3: CASSVDTGHYGYTF. CDR3 bases: TGTGCCAGCAGCGTAGATACAGGGCACTATGGCTACACCTTC. The full variable domain, with the rest looked up from reference TRBV9 and TRBJ1-2, is DSGVTQTPKHLITATGQRVTLRCSPRSGDLSVYWYQQSLDQGLQFLIQYYNGEERAKGNILERFSAQQFPDLHSELNLSSLELGDSALYFCASSVDTGHYGYTFGSGTRLTVV.

The chain employs TRBV28 and TRBJ2-2; the D call may be TRBD1 or TRBD2 (7 bases each). The CDR3 totals 14 residues. Trimming removed 6 bases from V and 6 bases from J, with 14 bases in between. Germline CDR1 MDHEN, CDR2 SYDVKM. The CDR3 DNA reads TGTGCCAGCAGCCTCAGGGGGGGACCCGGGGAGCTGTTTTTT. Its protein product is CASSLRGGPGELFF.

This clonotype was observed a few times. V and J are TRBV28 and TRBJ2-6, with D unresolved. V gave up 3 bases and J gave up 0 bases, with 9 bases separating them. The CDR3 has 16 amino acids. Germline lookup yields CDR1 MDHEN and CDR2 SYDVKM. The CDR3 region has the DNA TGTGCCAGCAGTTTCGGCCGCAGCTCTGGGGCCAACGTCCTGACTTTC. It codes for CASSFGRSSGANVLTF. Looking up the rest from reference TRBV28 and TRBJ2-6 gives the full variable domain: DVKVTQSSRYLVKRTGEKVFLECVQDMDHENMFWYRQDPGLGLRLIYFSYDVKMKEKGDIPEGYSVSREKKERFSLILESASTNQTSMYLCASSFGRSSGANVLTFGAGSRLTVL.

In its sample, this clonotype was seen many times. This chain connects TRBV30 to TRBJ2-6; D may be TRBD1 (6 bases). CDR3 length equals 13 residues. Trimming cost V 3 bases and J 7 bases, with 10 bases left between them. CDR1 is GTSNPN and CDR2 is SVGIG in the germline V gene (reference sequence). The CDR3, as DNA: TGTGCCTGGAGGAGACAGGTTGCCAACGTCCTGACTTTC. This translates into CAWRRQVANVLTF.

In this sample, this clonotype turned up many times. The chain carries TRBV14 and TRBJ2-7; 8 bases align to TRBD1. CDR1 SGHDN and CDR2 FVKESK come from the germline V gene. The CDR3 has 15 amino acids. V trimming: 1 base; J trimming: 2 bases; junction bases outside the gene matches: 4. CDR3 sequence reads: CASSQGRGLPYEQYF. DNA for the CDR3: TGTGCCAGCAGCCAAGGCAGGGGGCTACCCTACGAGCAGTACTTC.

The rearrangement links TRBV5-1 to TRBJ2-7; D remains unclear. Germline V gene sequence: CDR1 SGHRS, CDR2 YFSETQ. This CDR3 comprises 15 residues. Trimming removed 1 base from V and 5 bases from J, with 16 bases in between. CDR3 region: CASSLSQYGMHEQYF. CDR3 coding DNA: TGCGCCAGCAGCTTGAGCCAGTATGGTATGCACGAGCAGTACTTC.

V and J are TRBV4-1 and TRBJ1-5; no definite D call. V lost 4 bases to trimming and J lost 7 bases, with 11 bases between them. Germline assignment: CDR1 MGHRA and CDR2 YSYEKL. The CDR3 length is 13 residues. CDR3: CASSLRLGQPQHF. CDR3 nucleotides: TGCGCCAGCAGCCTACGACTTGGACAGCCCCAGCATTTT.

In its sample, this clonotype was seen many times. This rearrangement joins TRBV9 to TRBJ2-7; 15 bases match TRBD2. The length of the CDR3 is 18 residues. Germline V gene data show CDR1 as SGDLS and CDR2 as YYNGEE. The V and J ends lost 0 bases and 2 bases, in that order; junction bases with no gene match: 6. This CDR3 reads CASSVEGLAGGPTYEQYF. The CDR3 region has the DNA TGTGCCAGCAGCGTAGAAGGACTAGCGGGAGGGCCAACCTACGAGCAGTACTTC.